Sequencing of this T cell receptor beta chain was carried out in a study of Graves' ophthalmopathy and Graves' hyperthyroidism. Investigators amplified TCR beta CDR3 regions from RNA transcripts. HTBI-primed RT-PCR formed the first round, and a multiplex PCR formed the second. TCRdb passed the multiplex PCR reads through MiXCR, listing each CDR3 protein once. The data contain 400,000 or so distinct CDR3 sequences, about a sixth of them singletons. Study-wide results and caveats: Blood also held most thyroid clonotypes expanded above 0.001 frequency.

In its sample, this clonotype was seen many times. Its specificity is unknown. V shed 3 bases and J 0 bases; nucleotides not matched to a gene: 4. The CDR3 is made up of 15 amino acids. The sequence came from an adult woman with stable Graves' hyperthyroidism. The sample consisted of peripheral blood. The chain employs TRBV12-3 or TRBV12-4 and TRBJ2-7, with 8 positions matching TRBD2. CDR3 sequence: CASSLGSGVSYEQYF. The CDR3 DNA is TGTGCCAGCAGTTTGGGTAGCGGGGTCTCCTACGAGCAGTACTTC.